The following is a T cell receptor (beta chain) sequence with its context. The antigen remains unidentified. Using immunoSEQ multiplex PCR, the repertoire was profiled, and TCRdb retains in-frame clones only, with some absent. The sample carries some 26,000 clones, 70% to 90% recorded once. This entry comes from a study of OX40 agonist ivuxolimab in advanced cancers. On the study more broadly: With ivuxolimab, an agonistic anti-OX40 (CD134) antibody, patients were treated.

Whole-study results and caveats: Some patients without response likewise showed low normalized clonal expansion. Expanded clones were, on average, more numerous among CD8+ T cells than CD4+.

Samples of blood were obtained at baseline, on cycle 4 day 1, and on cycle 7 day 1. The CDR3 contains 18 residues. From germline, CDR1 is MGHRA and CDR2 YSYEKL. The V and J ends lost 0 bases and 0 bases, in that order; junction bases with no gene match: 8. The clonotype comes from an adult with an advanced solid tumor such as melanoma, head and neck, liver or kidney cancer. This chain joins TRBV4-1 and TRBJ2-7, with 10 bases lining up with TRBD2. The material was CD4+ or CD8+ T cells sorted from blood, obtained in a trial of the OX40 agonist ivuxolimab. The CDR3 is CASSQEGGSGRSSYEQYF. Here the CDR3 DNA reads TGCGCCAGCAGCCAAGAAGGGGGTAGCGGGAGGAGCTCCTACGAGCAGTACTTC.